The clone carrying this T cell receptor beta chain was seen a handful of times. Its matching antigen is unknown. Researchers ran the PCR with 60 Vbeta and 13 Jbeta primers. Clones were sequenced by immunoSEQ multiplex PCR, and TCRdb holds only the in-frame ones, with some missing. The sample has about 120,000 clones, around 76% seen once. This record belongs to a study of cytomegalovirus exposure and HLA in healthy donors. Study in general: Roughly 85 million unique TCRs from HLA-typed donors made up an early data release. Overall study findings and caveats: The productive fraction for most TCR beta V segments was about 87% or about 30% in an earlier analysis. Across HLA loci, a later analysis found differing TCR association rates, with DRB1 most and HLA-C fewest.

This CDR3 is 15 amino acids long. V was cut by 4 bases and J by 0 bases, with 11 bases left in between. The germline V gene encodes CDR1 SGHRS and CDR2 YFSETQ. The receptor was isolated from a man aged 60-69 years in good health and CMV-seropositive. Sequencing input: PBMCs. The chain links TRBV5-1 to TRBJ1-5; maybe TRBD1 (6 bases). The CDR3 sequence: CASSPTGNSNQPQHF. Here the CDR3 DNA reads TGCGCCAGCAGCCCAACAGGGAATAGCAATCAGCCCCAGCATTTT.